The rows below give T cell receptor beta chains drawn from one sample of a study of T cells expressing NK-cell markers. TCRdb reprocessed the 5' RACE reads; each CDR3 protein has one entry and no DNA is given. The table lists about 300,000 distinct CDR3 sequences. Specimen: blood T cells: a sorted CD56 or NKG2C T cell subset, CD4+ or CD8+ T cells, or bulk PBMC T cells (not recorded which). The origin of the receptors is a woman aged 18 to 75 in good health. Each CDR3 is given with its conserved first and last residue.

j_gene,v_gene,CDR3aa
TRBJ2-3,TRBV7-9,CASSLGSLADLDTQYF
TRBJ1-6,TRBV4-3,CASSQGAGRLNSPLHF
TRBJ2-5,TRBV4-1,CASSQESSGRVEETQYF
TRBJ2-5,TRBV20-1,CSVFGTSGQETQYF
TRBJ2-2,TRBV19,CASSIARTTAGELFF
TRBJ2-3,TRBV5-1,CASRWTTSDTQYF
TRBJ1-3,TRBV20-1,CSARDKTNSGNTIYF
TRBJ2-7,TRBV6-1,CASSELAGSYEQYF
TRBJ1-2,TRBV6-1,CASSETGGGYGYTF
TRBJ2-1,TRBV20-1,CSAPDSGSYNEQFF
TRBJ2-3,TRBV4-3,CASSRATGTDTQYF
TRBJ1-5,TRBV20-1,CSARVGGRSNQPQHF
TRBJ1-2,TRBV5-1,CASSSWLGNYGYTF
TRBJ2-7,TRBV9,CASSGEVGTGGREQYF
TRBJ2-7,TRBV7-2,CASTSGGRAYEQYF
TRBJ2-4,TRBV13,CASSRLAGENIQYF
TRBJ1-2,TRBV29-1,CSVNSPGADGYTF
TRBJ1-6,TRBV5-1,CASSLEGSSPLHF
TRBJ1-2,TRBV5-4,CASSFSGAPRVYTF
TRBJ2-3,TRBV5-1,CASSLEPGASTDTQYF
TRBJ2-1,TRBV11-2,CASSSQRGGPSEQFF
TRBJ2-4,TRBV25-1,CASSGTQIGKNIQYF
TRBJ2-1,TRBV5-1,CASSLGIREGYNEQFF
TRBJ2-5,TRBV3-1,CASSQRTGGYETQYF
TRBJ2-3,TRBV18,CASSPAVVPDTQYF
TRBJ2-7,TRBV20-1,CSASASGLSLEQYF
TRBJ1-6,TRBV12-3/TRBV12-4,CASSFGQANSPLHF
TRBJ2-1,TRBV27,CASRLRLAGGLYNEQFF
TRBJ1-2,TRBV14,CASSSTEPRDYYGYTF
TRBJ2-1,TRBV12-3/TRBV12-4,CASSVVSLGDEQFF
TRBJ2-3,TRBV4-3,CASSPAGRNTDTQYF
TRBJ2-3,TRBV18,CASSPLQGNADTQYF